The source of this T cell receptor (beta chain) is a study of Ad26.COV2.S vaccination and SARS-CoV-2 variants. In the study overall: Donor was assigned to the Ad26.COV2.S arm of trial COV1001. General study points: Higher spike-specific TCR breadth was found in vaccine recipients than in placebo recipients.

Regarding treatment: around 19 received Ad26.COV2.S at low or high dose, single or two shots; 5 received placebo; per-sample allocation not given. On day 63 after the first injection, vaccine and placebo recipients gave samples. About this clone itself: Antigen unknown.

The assay was immunoSEQ multiplex PCR, and TCRdb's table has in-frame clones only and misses some. The sample consists of 380,000 or so clones, approximately 90% of them appearing once. Germline CDR1 and CDR2: SGHVS and FNYEAQ. The CDR3 has 16 amino acids. V was pared by 0 bases and J by 2 bases, with 2 bases of the junction left unmatched. V usage is TRBV7-6 and J usage is TRBJ2-5; 11 bases match TRBD2. The source of this sequence is a person aged 18-65 years who received the Ad26.COV2.S COVID-19 vaccine or a placebo. The starting material was peripheral blood, obtained in a trial of Ad26.COV2.S vaccine versus placebo. The CDR3 coding sequence is TGTGCCAGCAGCTTAGCTCTAGCGGGGGGACAAGAGACCCAGTACTTC. This encodes CASSLALAGGQETQYF.